Below, 31 T cell receptor beta chains from the same sample are listed, as sequenced in a study of blood T cell repertoires in COVID-19. Assay used: immunoSEQ multiplex PCR; TCRdb lists only in-frame clones, some missing. The sample shows 300,000 to 500,000 clones, over 75% of them seen only once. Sequenced material: PBMCs or T cells enriched from blood (not recorded which). Source of these receptors: a middle-aged woman with acute COVID-19.

The CDR3: CAWSPAGLYNSPLHF. The CDR3 DNA is TGTGCCTGGAGCCCGGCGGGGCTGTATAATTCACCCCTCCACTTT. The V and J genes are TRBV30 and TRBJ1-6, with D perhaps TRBD1 (5 bases). The V end lost 3 bases, the J end lost 4 bases, and 13 bases lay between the germline ends. This CDR3 spans 15 amino acids. Germline CDR1 reads GTSNPN; CDR2 reads SVGIG (reference sequence).

The CDR3 region is CASSLKGDTGELFF. DNA of the CDR3: TGCGCCAGCAGCTTGAAAGGGGACACCGGGGAGCTGTTTTTT. The J gene is TRBJ2-2, the V gene TRBV5-1, with D possibly being TRBD1 (5 bases). CDR1 and CDR2 (germline): SGHRS, YFSETQ. The V end was cut by 1 base, the J end by 3 bases, with 7 bases between. The CDR3 totals 14 residues.

The chain is built from TRBV7-8 and TRBJ2-7; 7 nucleotides align to TRBD1. V trimming: 5 bases; J trimming: 2 bases; junction bases outside the gene matches: 6. Germline CDR1 is SGHVS and CDR2 is FQNEAQ. The CDR3 is 14 amino acids. As DNA, the CDR3 is TGTGCCAGCAGCCTAAGGGGGCGACCCTACGAGCAGTACTTC. Translated: CASSLRGRPYEQYF. Full variable domain (missing parts from reference TRBV7-8 and TRBJ2-7): GAGVSQSPRYKVAKRGQDVALRCDPISGHVSLFWYQQALGQGPEFLTYFQNEAQLDKSGLPSDRFFAERPEGSVSTLKIQRTQQEDSAVYLCASSLRGRPYEQYFGPGTRLTVT.

This chain joins TRBV30 and TRBJ1-6; TRBD1 agrees at 8 bases. Trimming removed 3 bases from V and 9 bases from J; junction bases left unmatched: 4. The CDR3 is 13 amino acids. CDR1 is GTSNPN, CDR2 SVGIG, per germline (reference sequence). The CDR3 DNA is TGTGCCTGGAGAGGACAGGGAATTTCACCCCTCCACTTT. This sequence encodes CAWRGQGISPLHF.

V gene TRBV2 combines with J gene TRBJ1-5; D might be TRBD1 (5 bases). This CDR3 comprises 13 residues. Germline V gene lookup returns CDR1 SNHLY and CDR2 FYNNEI. Trimming pared 4 bases from V and 6 bases from J, leaving 10 bases between. The CDR3 loop reads CASSVGVSQPQHF. The CDR3 DNA is TGTGCCAGCAGTGTAGGGGTTAGTCAGCCCCAGCATTTT.

This chain joins TRBV10-3 and TRBJ2-3, with 10 bases matching TRBD2. This CDR3 contains 16 residues. The V segment lost 3 bases and the J segment 1 base; nucleotides outside the gene matches: 4. Germline V gene lookup returns CDR1 ENHRY and CDR2 SYGVKD. The CDR3 nucleotides are TGTGCCATCAGTGATCCCACTAGCGGGGGCACAGATACGCAGTATTTT. This gives the protein CAISDPTSGGTDTQYF.

This sequence joins TRBV7-8 and TRBJ1-3; tentative D call: TRBD1 (6 bases). This CDR3 has 15 residues. Germline lookup yields CDR1 SGHVS and CDR2 FQNEAQ. V was cut by 5 bases and J by 4 bases, with 15 bases left in between. CDR3 bases: TGTGCCAGCAGCCCGACCCGAACAGGGGGAAACACCATATATTTT. Amino acids: CASSPTRTGGNTIYF.

The V gene is TRBV21-1, the J gene TRBJ1-2; the table names TRBD1, a call not compared with the DNA. TRBV21-1 is classified as a pseudogene. The CDR3 sequence is 14 residues long. The CDR3 loop is CASMRDSLNYGYTF. The CDR3 DNA reads TGTGCCAGCATGAGGGACAGCCTTAACTATGGCTACACCTTC.

Concerning this clone: The sample holds other DNA sequences that translate to the same CDR3. The chain uses TRBV11-2 and TRBJ1-1; no definite D call. Germline loops: CDR1 SGHAT, CDR2 FQNNGV. Deletions cut 1 base from V and 1 base from J, with 4 bases between. There are 13 residues in the CDR3. The CDR3, as DNA: TGTGCCAGCAGCTTAGGACAGAACACTGAAGCTTTCTTT. It specifies CASSLGQNTEAFF.

The chain couples TRBV25-1 to TRBJ1-1; 7 nucleotides line up with TRBD1. The germline CDR1 and CDR2 sequences are MGHDK and SYGVNS. This CDR3 comprises 13 residues. After removal of 4 bases from V and 4 bases from J, the junction contained 3 bases not matched to a gene. The CDR3 nucleotides are TGTGCCAGCAGTGTTTCAGGGGGCACTGAAGCTTTCTTT. As protein: CASSVSGGTEAFF.

CDR3 sequence reads: CASSSPAGGKGSYNEQFF. CDR3 nucleotide sequence: TGCGCCAGCAGTAGCCCAGCGGGGGGGAAAGGCTCCTACAATGAGCAGTTCTTC. The rearrangement links TRBV10-1 to TRBJ2-1; 10 bases fit TRBD2. Germline V lookup: CDR1 WNHNN, CDR2 SYGVQD (reference sequence). The trim removed 5 bases at V and 0 bases at J, leaving 10 bases unmatched. The CDR3 consists of 18 residues.

The V gene is TRBV5-1, the J gene TRBJ2-7; TRBD1 aligns across 9 bases. This CDR3 comprises 17 residues. CDR1 and CDR2 from the germline V gene are SGHRS and YFSETQ. The V gene end was trimmed by 1 base and the J gene end by 4 bases; junction bases not matched to a gene: 12. The CDR3 loop is CASSLFSGQGSGYEQYF. The CDR3 DNA reads as TGCGCCAGCAGCTTGTTTTCGGGACAGGGTTCAGGATACGAGCAGTACTTC.

The CDR3 loop is CAWSTLLKESELFF. The CDR3 DNA is TGTGCCTGGAGCACGCTGCTGAAGGAGAGTGAACTGTTTTTT. This chain connects TRBV30 to TRBJ1-4; D not resolved. CDR3 length: 14 amino acids. Germline CDR1 and CDR2: GTSNPN and SVGIG (reference sequence). The V and J ends lost 3 bases and 12 bases respectively, with 20 bases between them.

The gene calls are TRBV25-1 and TRBJ2-1; TRBD2 aligns across 11 bases. Per the germline V gene, CDR1 is MGHDK and CDR2 is SYGVNS. V shed 4 bases, J shed 4 bases, and the junction held 6 bases outside the gene matches. This CDR3 is built from 16 residues. CDR3 sequence (DNA): TGTGCCAGCAGTGCCTCTTTAGCGGGGGGGTACAATGAGCAGTTCTTC. It codes for CASSASLAGGYNEQFF.

The chain is built from TRBV5-4 and TRBJ2-1; 8 nucleotides match TRBD2. This CDR3 region has 15 residues. V was pared by 4 bases and J by 7 bases, with 10 bases of the junction left unmatched. The germline V gene has CDR1 SGHNT and CDR2 YYREEE (reference sequence). The CDR3 DNA sequence: TGTGCCAGCAGCCCCGCGTTGAGCGGGGGAAATGAGCAGTTCTTC. Translation gives CASSPALSGGNEQFF.

The V call is TRBV7-9, the J call TRBJ2-1, with TRBD2 identical over 9 bases. CDR1 and CDR2 (germline): SEHNR, FQNEAQ (reference sequence). The CDR3 contains 15 residues. V dropped 3 bases and J dropped 5; count of bases not matched to a gene: 5. The CDR3 DNA follows: TGTGCCAGCAGCTTTCGTAGCGGGGGAAACAATGAGCAGTTCTTC. Its translation: CASSFRSGGNNEQFF.

The chain has TRBV5-5 and TRBJ1-2; tentative D call: TRBD1 (5 bases). Germline assignment: CDR1 SGHKS and CDR2 YYEKEE (reference sequence). This CDR3 has 14 amino acids. The V and J ends lost 4 bases and 3 bases respectively, with 13 bases between them. The CDR3 spells CASSPLQGHYGYTF. CDR3 coding DNA: TGTGCCAGCAGCCCCCTCCAGGGTCACTATGGCTACACCTTC.

This sequence joins TRBV4-1 and TRBJ2-4, with 8 bases that match TRBD2. Germline V gives CDR1 MGHRA, CDR2 YSYEKL. Trimming took 3 bases from V and 6 from J; bases not matched to a gene: 10. This CDR3 has 16 residues. CDR3 sequence (DNA): TGCGCCAGCAGCCAGGTTTGGCGGGGGGACATAAACATTCAGTACTTC. This translates into CASSQVWRGDINIQYF.

This chain joins TRBV24-1 and TRBJ2-3; TRBD1 might be the D (5 bases). The V end lost 4 bases, the J end lost 4 bases, and 5 bases lay between the germline ends. The length of the CDR3 is 12 residues. Germline lookup yields CDR1 KGHDR and CDR2 SFDVKD. CDR3 coding DNA: TGTGCCACCAGTGAGGGGCCAGATACGCAGTATTTT. Residues: CATSEGPDTQYF.

Turning to this clone: One junction end disagrees with the germline gene, perhaps due to a read error. This sequence joins TRBV9 and TRBJ2-2, with 8 positions matching TRBD2. CDR3 length: 13 amino acids. From germline, CDR1 is SGDLS and CDR2 YYNGEE. CDR3 residues: CARRTGGAGELFF. The DNA of the CDR3 is TGCGCCCGCAGGACCGGGGGGGCCGGGGAGCTGTTTTTT.

V usage is TRBV7-8 and J usage is TRBJ2-1; D is possibly TRBD1 (5 bases). Germline CDR1 is SGHVS and CDR2 is FQNEAQ. Trimming pared 1 base from V and 8 bases from J, leaving 9 bases between. This CDR3 spans 13 amino acids. CDR3 DNA sequence: TGTGCCAGCAGCTTAGAGGGGTACGATGAGCAGTTCTTC. Its translation: CASSLEGYDEQFF.

The sample holds one count of this clone. The chain links TRBV24-1 to TRBJ2-1, with TRBD2 identical over 8 bases. This CDR3 is 15 amino acids long. The V segment lost 7 bases and the J segment 1 base; nucleotides outside the gene matches: 5. Germline-derived CDR1 and CDR2 are KGHDR and SFDVKD. The CDR3 coding sequence is TGTGCCACCAGCCCGGGCGGGGGGTCCTACAATGAGCAGTTCTTC. Amino acid sequence: CATSPGGGSYNEQFF.

This clone was found a few times. The chain is built from TRBV6-1 and TRBJ1-4; no firm D call. The germline V gene has CDR1 MNHNS and CDR2 SASEGT. The CDR3 consists of 13 residues. The germline V and J ends were trimmed by 1 base and 8 bases, with 8 bases remaining between them. CDR3 nucleotide sequence: TGTGCCAGCAGTGAAGGGGTGGAGGAAAAACTGTTTTTT. Translating gives CASSEGVEEKLFF.

The chain recombines TRBV5-1 with TRBJ2-7; 7 bases are a match to TRBD1. J gave up 0 bases and V 3 bases, and 6 bases lay outside the gene matches. The CDR3 length is 15 residues. CDR1 and CDR2 from the germline V gene are SGHRS and YFSETQ. This chain's CDR3 is CASSSYRGSSYEQYF. The DNA of the CDR3 is TGCGCCAGCAGCTCCTACAGGGGTAGCTCCTACGAGCAGTACTTC.

The V call is TRBV19, the J call TRBJ1-5; no clear D. Germline CDR1 and CDR2: LNHDA and SQIVND (reference sequence). V lost 3 bases and J lost 3, with 3 bases in between. The length of the CDR3 is 12 residues. CDR3 nucleotides: TGTGCCAGTAGTATCTACAATCAGCCCCAGCATTTT. Translating gives CASSIYNQPQHF. Together with reference TRBV19 and TRBJ1-5, the CDR3 gives the full variable domain: DGGITQSPKYLFRKEGQNVTLSCEQNLNHDAMYWYRQDPGQGLRLIYYSQIVNDFQKGDIAEGYSVSREKKESFPLTVTSAQKNPTAFYLCASSIYNQPQHFGDGTRLSIL.

The V call is TRBV6-4, the J call TRBJ1-2, with 8 bases matching TRBD1. Per the germline V gene, CDR1 is MRHNA and CDR2 is SNTAGT. CDR3 length: 16 residues. Trimming removed 5 bases from V and 2 bases from J; junction bases left unmatched: 10. The CDR3 loop is CASSIHRTGRNYGYTF. CDR3 bases: TGTGCCAGCAGTATACACAGGACAGGGAGGAACTATGGCTACACCTTC.

V usage is TRBV30 and J usage is TRBJ1-6; D gene uncertain. Trimming took 4 bases from V and 0 from J, leaving 13 bases between them. CDR3 size: 16 residues. CDR1 is GTSNPN, CDR2 SVGIG, per germline (reference sequence). CDR3 in amino acids: CAWIRGPFSYNSPLHF. CDR3 sequence (DNA): TGTGCCTGGATACGCGGGCCTTTCTCCTATAATTCACCCCTCCACTTT.

The rearrangement joins TRBV2 to TRBJ1-3; D is ambiguous. The V end lost 6 bases, the J end lost 0 bases, and 18 bases lay between the germline ends. The CDR3 has 17 residues. The germline V gene has CDR1 SNHLY and CDR2 FYNNEI. CDR3: CASRHSLKRSSGNTIYF. The CDR3 DNA reads TGTGCCAGCAGACATAGCTTAAAACGAAGCTCTGGAAACACCATATATTTT. The entire variable domain, with the rest obtained from reference TRBV2 and TRBJ1-3, is as follows: EPEVTQTPSHQVTQMGQEVILRCVPISNHLYFYWYRQILGQKVEFLVSFYNNEISEKSEIFDDQFSVERPDGSNFTLKIRSTKLEDSAMYFCASRHSLKRSSGNTIYFGEGSWLTVV.

On this clone itself: Other DNA sequences in the sample encode the same CDR3. The rearrangement joins TRBV7-9 to TRBJ1-1, with no clear D. V was pared by 1 base and J by 1 base, with 7 bases between. The CDR3 runs to 14 residues. Germline CDR1 reads SEHNR; CDR2 reads FQNEAQ (reference sequence). The CDR3 DNA reads as TGTGCCAGCAGCTTAGGAGCTGGGAACACTGAAGCTTTCTTT. It translates to CASSLGAGNTEAFF.

About this clone itself: The sample has other DNA sequences that encode this CDR3 too. The CDR3 DNA follows: TGCGCCAGCAGCTTATTATCAGGGGAGACCCAGTACTTC. This translates into CASSLLSGETQYF. The chain links TRBV5-1 to TRBJ2-5; tentatively, D is TRBD1 (5 bases). Trimming removed 2 bases at V and 5 bases at J, with 10 bases between. This CDR3 comprises 13 residues. Germline V gene lookup returns CDR1 SGHRS and CDR2 YFSETQ.

This sequence joins TRBV4-1 and TRBJ1-2, with 10 bases that match TRBD1. J was trimmed by 5 bases and V by 3 bases; bases with no gene match: 0. The germline gives CDR1 MGHRA, CDR2 YSYEKL. The CDR3 length is 13 residues. The chain's CDR3 is CASSQGQGYGYTF. In nucleotides, the CDR3 is TGCGCCAGCAGCCAGGGACAGGGGTATGGCTACACCTTC.